The 32 T cell receptor beta chains below all came from one sample that was sequenced in a study of blood T cell repertoires in COVID-19. The data were produced by immunoSEQ multiplex PCR, yet TCRdb's version contains in-frame clones alone and is incomplete. The table records some 200,000 clones, over 80% of them present only once. The source material was peripheral blood. The receptors come from a woman in her forties with acute or convalescent COVID-19.

The chain is built from TRBV7-2 and TRBJ2-3; maybe TRBD1 (5 bases). The V gene's germline CDR1 is SGHTA and CDR2 FQGNSA. The CDR3 runs to 15 residues. V gave up 5 bases and J gave up 0 bases, with 12 bases separating them. CDR3 coding DNA: TGTGCCAGCAGCGGAACAGGTTATAGCACAGATACGCAGTATTTT. Residues: CASSGTGYSTDTQYF.

V is TRBV4-1 and J is TRBJ2-7; a possible D gene is TRBD1 (5 bases). CDR3 size: 17 residues. Germline values: CDR1 MGHRA, CDR2 YSYEKL. Between the trimmed V and J ends, which lost 0 bases and 0 bases, there was a span of 15 bases. For the CDR3, the DNA is TGCGCCAGCAGCCAAGATCTTGGCAGGGATAGCTCCTACGAGCAGTACTTC. Its translation is CASSQDLGRDSSYEQYF.

The chain joins TRBV30 to TRBJ1-5, with unresolved D. This CDR3 comprises 13 residues. V was shortened by 1 base and J by 6 bases, with 10 bases between the two germline ends. Germline lookup yields CDR1 GTSNPN and CDR2 SVGIG (reference sequence). CDR3 nucleotides: TGTGCCTGGAGTGGGAGTGAGAGTCAGCCCCAGCATTTT. This sequence encodes CAWSGSESQPQHF.

This chain joins TRBV11-2 and TRBJ2-5; no reliable D call. The CDR3 totals 14 residues. The V gene lost 0 bases and the J gene lost 5 bases, with 10 bases spanning the gap. Germline V gene data show CDR1 as SGHAT and CDR2 as FQNNGV. CDR3 nucleotide sequence: TGTGCCAGCAGCTTAGAGCTGTACTTGGAGACCCAGTACTTC. It is translated as CASSLELYLETQYF.

CDR3 nucleotides: TGTGCCACCAGTGATGCCGGGGAGACCCAGTACTTC. As protein: CATSDAGETQYF. This chain connects TRBV24-1 to TRBJ2-5; D remains ambiguous. The CDR3 is 12 residues long. Germline CDR1 and CDR2: KGHDR and SFDVKD. Trimming pared 3 bases from V and 5 bases from J, leaving 6 bases between.

The J gene is TRBJ2-7, the V gene TRBV10-1; 12 nucleotides agree with TRBD2. The V and J ends lost 4 bases and 6 bases, in that order; junction bases with no gene match: 4. This CDR3 contains 14 residues. CDR1 is WNHNN and CDR2 is SYGVQD in the germline V gene (reference sequence). The DNA of the CDR3 is TGCGCCAGCAGTGGACTAGCGGGAGTCTGCGAGCAGTACTTC. Its translation is CASSGLAGVCEQYF.

This chain joins TRBV3-1 (or the pseudogene TRBV3-2) and TRBJ2-1; D perhaps matches TRBD1 (6 bases). The V end was cut by 0 bases, the J end by 12 bases, with 9 bases between. In germline, CDR1 is LGHDT, CDR2 YNNKEL (reference sequence). The CDR3 is made up of 12 amino acids. The CDR3 bases are TGTGCCAGCAGCCAAGATGCAGGGGTGCAGTTCTTC. Protein: CASSQDAGVQFF.

The CDR3 sequence is CASSLSGRDYGYTF. The CDR3 nucleotides read TGTGCCAGCAGCTTGAGCGGACGGGACTATGGCTACACCTTC. This rearrangement joins TRBV5-4 to TRBJ1-2; D call uncertain. The V gene lost 1 base and the J gene lost 3 bases, with 10 bases spanning the gap. The germline CDR1 and CDR2 sequences are SGHNT and YYREEE (reference sequence). The CDR3 runs 14 residues.

The V call is TRBV10-2, the J call TRBJ1-4; TRBD1 aligns across 9 bases. Germline CDR1 is WSHSY and CDR2 is SAAADI. V shed 4 bases and J 7 bases; nucleotides not matched to a gene: 4. The CDR3 has 14 residues. The CDR3 reads CASSGDRVSEKLFF. CDR3 nucleotide sequence: TGCGCCAGCAGTGGGGACAGGGTTTCTGAAAAACTGTTTTTT.

This clone was recorded once. This chain joins TRBV19 and TRBJ1-5; 9 bases match TRBD1. The CDR3 is 12 amino acids. V gave up 10 bases and J gave up 7 bases; unmatched junction bases: 5. Per germline, CDR1 LNHDA and CDR2 SQIVND (reference sequence). CDR3 loop: CATGQGGQPQHF. The CDR3 coding sequence is TGTGCCACGGGACAGGGCGGCCAGCCCCAGCATTTT.

This chain links TRBV5-4 with TRBJ2-1, with D perhaps TRBD2 (5 bases). Germline V CDR1 and CDR2: SGHNT, YYREEE (reference sequence). The V and J ends lost 5 bases and 6 bases respectively, with 18 bases between them. The CDR3 is 15 residues long. CDR3 protein: CASSYEPGRGNEQFF. CDR3 in DNA: TGTGCCAGCAGTTATGAACCGGGCCGGGGCAATGAGCAGTTCTTC.

This chain uses TRBV6-1 with TRBJ1-4, with a tentative D call TRBD1 (5 bases). This CDR3 has 14 residues. Germline V CDR1 and CDR2: MNHNS, SASEGT. The ends were cut back, 1 base at V and 10 bases at J, with 13 bases in the middle. CDR3 nucleotide sequence: TGTGCCAGCAGTGAAGGACAGCCGCCCGTAAAACTGTTTTTT. Translated: CASSEGQPPVKLFF.

This chain links TRBV10-3 with TRBJ2-7; D is possibly TRBD1 (5 bases). CDR1 and CDR2 (germline): ENHRY, SYGVKD. This CDR3 is 14 amino acids long. V gave up 2 bases and J gave up 0 bases, with 8 bases separating them. As DNA, the CDR3 is TGTGCCATCAGTGAGAGACAGAGCTCCTACGAGCAGTACTTC. Translated: CAISERQSSYEQYF.

V and J are TRBV9 and TRBJ1-2; the D gene is possibly TRBD1 (5 bases). V dropped 0 bases and J dropped 3 bases, with 15 bases sitting between them. CDR1 is SGDLS, CDR2 YYNGEE, per germline. The CDR3 runs 16 residues. Here the CDR3 reads CASSVEGVGPHYGYTF. DNA of the CDR3: TGTGCCAGCAGCGTAGAAGGGGTCGGGCCCCACTATGGCTACACCTTC.

The genes are TRBV7-2 and TRBJ1-5; no reliable D call. Per germline, CDR1 SGHTA and CDR2 FQGNSA. The CDR3 is 13 amino acids. The germline V and J ends were trimmed by 2 bases and 5 bases, with 7 bases remaining between them. The DNA for the CDR3 is TGTGCCAGCAGCTTACAGTCGTATCAGCCCCAGCATTTT. Translation gives CASSLQSYQPQHF. The full variable domain, its missing parts supplied by reference TRBV7-2 and TRBJ1-5, is GAGVSQSPSNKVTEKGKDVELRCDPISGHTALYWYRQSLGQGLEFLIYFQGNSAPDKSGLPSDRFSAERTGGSVSTLTIQRTQQEDSAVYLCASSLQSYQPQHFGDGTRLSIL.

The J gene is TRBJ1-1, the V gene TRBV27; tentative D call: TRBD1 (6 bases). This CDR3 spans 15 amino acids. Germline values: CDR1 MNHEY, CDR2 SMNVEV (reference sequence). With 5 bases removed from V and 1 base from J, the gap between germline ends came to 14 bases. The CDR3 sequence: CASSRRGGTNTEAFF. Here the CDR3 DNA reads TGTGCCAGCAGTCGAAGGGGGGGAACGAACACTGAAGCTTTCTTT.

This rearrangement joins TRBV2 to TRBJ2-1, with a possible D match to TRBD1 (5 bases). Germline V gives CDR1 SNHLY, CDR2 FYNNEI. V shed 6 bases and J shed 4 bases, with 19 bases lying between them. The length of the CDR3 is 16 residues. CDR3 nucleotide sequence: TGTGCCAGCAGATTCTCTCTGGACACCTATTACAATGAGCAGTTCTTC. It codes for CASRFSLDTYYNEQFF.

This chain joins TRBV27 and TRBJ2-7; 8 bases are shared with TRBD1. CDR3 length: 18 amino acids. After removal of 4 bases from V and 3 bases from J, the junction contained 17 bases not matched to a gene. Germline V CDR1 and CDR2: MNHEY, SMNVEV (reference sequence). CDR3 in DNA: TGTGCCAGCAGTTCCCCCCGGACAGGGCCTGATTCGATCTACGAGCAGTACTTC. Translation: CASSSPRTGPDSIYEQYF.

J is TRBJ1-6 and V is TRBV6-2 or TRBV6-3, with D possibly matching TRBD1 (6 bases). CDR3 length: 17 amino acids. Germline CDR1 and CDR2: MNHEY and SVGEGT. Trimming pared 0 bases from V and 9 bases from J, leaving 18 bases between. CDR3 protein: CASSYSKGGTMASPLHF. CDR3 coding DNA: TGTGCCAGCAGTTACTCGAAAGGGGGGACTATGGCTTCACCCCTCCACTTT.

The chain combines TRBV9 with TRBJ1-4, with a possible D match to TRBD1 (6 bases). The CDR3 length is 14 residues. Germline V gene lookup returns CDR1 SGDLS and CDR2 YYNGEE. Trimming cost V 4 bases and J 6 bases, with 13 bases left between them. CDR3 nucleotides: TGTGCCAGCAGCCCCGCGGGGGCAGATGAAAAACTGTTTTTT. This gives the protein CASSPAGADEKLFF.

The gene calls are TRBV6-5 and TRBJ1-5; no firm D call. The germline gives CDR1 MNHEY, CDR2 SVGAGI. This CDR3 region has 12 residues. V was cut by 5 bases and J by 8 bases, with 10 bases left in between. The CDR3 DNA reads as TGTGCCAGCAGTCGGTCAATCGAGCCCCAGCATTTT. This codes for CASSRSIEPQHF.

The chain links TRBV5-1 to TRBJ2-3, with 11 bases that match TRBD2. This CDR3 spans 16 amino acids. CDR1 and CDR2 (germline): SGHRS, YFSETQ. J lost 2 bases, V lost 4 bases, and 6 bases had no gene match. Here the CDR3 DNA reads TGCGCCAGCAGCCCACCTAGCGGGGGGATCACAGATACGCAGTATTTT. This translates into CASSPPSGGITDTQYF.

This chain joins TRBV3-1 (or the pseudogene TRBV3-2) and TRBJ2-7; tentatively, D is TRBD2 (6 bases). V lost 1 base to trimming and J lost 3 bases, with 13 bases between them. Germline assignment: CDR1 LGHDT and CDR2 YNNKEL (reference sequence). The length of the CDR3 is 15 residues. The CDR3 spells CASSQALSGIYEQYF. The CDR3 bases are TGTGCCAGCAGCCAAGCTCTTAGCGGAATCTACGAGCAGTACTTC.

V gene TRBV27 combines with J gene TRBJ2-7, with D unclear. The length of the CDR3 is 16 residues. Trimming left V 0 bases short and J 4 bases short, with 16 bases between. The germline gives CDR1 MNHEY, CDR2 SMNVEV (reference sequence). The CDR3 sequence is CASSLSIGSGRYEQYF. DNA for the CDR3: TGTGCCAGCAGTTTATCGATCGGTTCGGGTCGGTACGAGCAGTACTTC.

The chain joins TRBV13 to TRBJ1-2; 8 positions match TRBD1. This CDR3 contains 16 residues. The V gene end was trimmed by 5 bases and the J gene end by 1 base; junction bases not matched to a gene: 9. From germline, CDR1 is PRHDT and CDR2 FYEKMQ (reference sequence). The CDR3 sequence is CASSPRTGRFNYGYTF. In nucleotides, the CDR3 is TGTGCCAGCAGCCCTAGGACAGGGAGGTTTAACTATGGCTACACCTTC.

The CDR3 spells CASSTRLAEAFF. In nucleotides, the CDR3 is TGTGCCAGCAGCACCCGATTAGCTGAAGCTTTCTTT. The chain links TRBV27 to TRBJ1-1; D is uncertain. This CDR3 contains 12 residues. V lost 6 bases and J lost 6, with 11 bases in between. Germline V lookup: CDR1 MNHEY, CDR2 SMNVEV (reference sequence).

The CDR3 nucleotides read TGTGCCAGCAGCAACCCTAGCGGGGCCTACAATGAGCAGTTCTTC. This gives the protein CASSNPSGAYNEQFF. The genes are TRBV3-1 (or the pseudogene TRBV3-2) and TRBJ2-1; 9 positions agree with TRBD2. J was trimmed by 2 bases and V by 5 bases; bases with no gene match: 4. Germline lookup yields CDR1 LGHDT and CDR2 YNNKEL (reference sequence). The length of the CDR3 is 15 residues.

The chain is built from TRBV3-1 (or the pseudogene TRBV3-2) and TRBJ1-2; D gene ambiguous. CDR1 and CDR2 (germline): LGHDT, YNNKEL (reference sequence). V gave up 3 bases and J gave up 4 bases, with 15 bases separating them. The CDR3 contains 15 residues. CDR3 region: CASSHVREEPYGYTF. The CDR3 region has the DNA TGTGCCAGCAGCCATGTCCGTGAGGAGCCCTATGGCTACACCTTC.

This chain links TRBV5-1 with TRBJ2-2; D may be TRBD1 (6 bases). V was trimmed by 8 bases and J by 6 bases, leaving 17 bases between them. The CDR3 loop spans 14 amino acids. Germline CDR1 SGHRS, CDR2 YFSETQ. This chain's CDR3 is CASYSGQISGELFF. CDR3 DNA: TGCGCCAGTTATTCGGGACAAATTTCCGGGGAGCTGTTTTTT.

This chain uses TRBV15 with TRBJ2-5, with D possibly TRBD2 on 5 matching bases. This CDR3 is 13 amino acids long. Germline CDR1 is LNHNV and CDR2 is YYDKDF (reference sequence). V was shortened by 1 base and J by 5 bases, with 8 bases between the two germline ends. The CDR3, as DNA: TGTGCCACCAGCAGAGGAGGACTCGAGACCCAGTACTTC. Translation: CATSRGGLETQYF.

As regards this clone: An end of the junction differs from the germline gene, which may be a read error. Written as DNA, the CDR3 is TGTGCCAGCAGTTTATTTTCAGGGATCAATCAGCCTCAGCATTTT. Its translation: CASSLFSGINQPQHF. This chain links TRBV28 with TRBJ1-5, with TRBD1 as a possible D gene (5 bases). The CDR3 consists of 15 residues. CDR1 and CDR2 (germline): MDHEN, SYDVKM.

V is TRBV19 and J is TRBJ1-1; 9 positions agree with TRBD1. The CDR3 consists of 11 residues. J was trimmed by 8 bases and V by 8 bases; bases with no gene match: 3. CDR1 LNHDA and CDR2 SQIVND come from the germline V gene (reference sequence). CDR3 sequence: CASLDRGEAFF. The CDR3 nucleotides read TGTGCCAGTCTTGACAGGGGGGAAGCTTTCTTT.